These 30 T cell receptor beta chains share one sample of origin, sequenced in a study of beta chain features in type 1 diabetes. Broader study findings: In every one of the four CD4+ subsets, TCRB CDR3s were moderately but significantly shorter in Type 1 diabetes patients.

These receptors have no identified antigens. Every isolated RNA sample was fully reverse transcribed, so sequencing captured expressed TCRB transcripts. The protocol was immunoSEQ multiplex PCR, while the TCRdb copy is restricted to in-frame clones and leaves out a portion. This table has around 180,000 clones, approximately 7.9% appearing once. The sequenced sample was central memory CD4+ T cells from blood. Receptor source: a man between 18 and 35 years old with type 1 diabetes.

The rearrangement uses TRBV9 and TRBJ2-3, with a weak D call TRBD2 (5 bases). There are 14 residues in the CDR3. V was clipped by 5 bases and J by 0 bases, with 10 bases between them. Germline V gives CDR1 SGDLS, CDR2 YYNGEE. CDR3 region: CASRMRTSTDTQYF. In nucleotides, the CDR3 is TGTGCCAGCAGAATGCGGACTAGCACAGATACGCAGTATTTT. Full variable domain (outside the CDR3, taken from reference TRBV9 and TRBJ2-3): DSGVTQTPKHLITATGQRVTLRCSPRSGDLSVYWYQQSLDQGLQFLIQYYNGEERAKGNILERFSAQQFPDLHSELNLSSLELGDSALYFCASRMRTSTDTQYFGPGTRLTVL.

V gene TRBV19 combines with J gene TRBJ2-1; weak D call: TRBD1 (6 bases). CDR3 length equals 13 residues. The germline CDR1 and CDR2 sequences are LNHDA and SQIVND (reference sequence). Trimming took 5 bases from V and 4 from J, leaving 9 bases between them. CDR3 coding DNA: TGTGCCAGTAGTCTGGGGGCATACAATGAGCAGTTCTTC. This sequence encodes CASSLGAYNEQFF.

The chain couples TRBV7-2 to TRBJ2-2; 7 bases match TRBD1. The trim removed 2 bases at V and 3 bases at J, leaving 6 bases unmatched. Per the germline V gene, CDR1 is SGHTA and CDR2 is FQGNSA. This CDR3 spans 16 amino acids. CDR3 sequence (DNA): TGTGCCAGCAGCTTACCAGACAGGGTTGACACCGGGGAGCTGTTTTTT. As protein: CASSLPDRVDTGELFF.

Only a few counts were recorded for this clone. The chain couples TRBV5-5 to TRBJ1-3; D is uncertain. Trimming shortened V by 4 bases and J by 3 bases, and 14 bases separated the two germline ends. The germline CDR1 and CDR2 sequences are SGHKS and YYEKEE (reference sequence). The CDR3 sequence is 15 residues long. The CDR3 protein is CASSRRGGDGNTIYF. The CDR3 bases are TGTGCCAGCAGCCGCCGGGGTGGGGATGGAAACACCATATATTTT.

This clone was seen many times. The chain couples TRBV19 to TRBJ2-7; TRBD1 is a possible D gene (6 bases). The CDR3 consists of 13 residues. Germline loops: CDR1 LNHDA, CDR2 SQIVND (reference sequence). Trimming stripped 5 bases from V and 6 bases from J, with 14 bases between. The CDR3 DNA reads as TGTGCCAGTAGTTCACAGGGTGGTTTCGAGCAGTACTTC. Protein: CASSSQGGFEQYF.

This clone was found a few times. This sequence joins TRBV5-4 and TRBJ2-1, with a weak D call TRBD2 (6 bases). Germline CDR1 SGHNT, CDR2 YYREEE (reference sequence). The CDR3 runs to 13 residues. V was cut by 0 bases and J by 5 bases, with 6 bases left in between. The CDR3 DNA follows: TGTGCCAGCAGCTTGGGACTAGACAATGAGCAGTTCTTC. Protein sequence: CASSLGLDNEQFF. Using reference TRBV5-4 and TRBJ2-1 for the parts outside the CDR3, the full variable domain is ETGVTQSPTHLIKTRGQQVTLRCSSQSGHNTVSWYQQALGQGPQFIFQYYREEENGRGNFPPRFSGLQFPNYSSELNVNALELDDSALYLCASSLGLDNEQFFGPGTRLTVL.

The V call is TRBV4-1, the J call TRBJ2-7; 10 nucleotides align to TRBD2. Germline V gene sequence: CDR1 MGHRA, CDR2 YSYEKL. The CDR3 runs to 15 residues. The junction had 5 bases not matched to a gene; V was cut back by 1 base and J by 5 bases. CDR3 loop: CASSQGLAGVNEQYF. CDR3 bases: TGCGCCAGCAGCCAAGGGCTAGCGGGAGTTAACGAGCAGTACTTC.

The rearrangement uses TRBV7-9 and TRBJ2-1, with a tentative D call TRBD1 (6 bases). Germline assignment: CDR1 SEHNR and CDR2 FQNEAQ (reference sequence). This CDR3 is 13 amino acids long. V lost 4 bases and J lost 6, with 10 bases in between. CDR3 coding DNA: TGTGCCAGCAGCTCCAGAGGGGGCAATGAGCAGTTCTTC. Translating it yields CASSSRGGNEQFF.

This chain uses TRBV5-4 with TRBJ1-1, with D uncertain. V lost 2 bases, J lost 0 bases, and 5 bases lay in between. The CDR3 sequence is 13 residues long. Germline assignment: CDR1 SGHNT and CDR2 YYREEE (reference sequence). CDR3 coding DNA: TGTGCCAGCAGCTTTGGCCTGAACACTGAAGCTTTCTTT. Protein sequence: CASSFGLNTEAFF.

This clone showed up just a few times. For the CDR3, the DNA is TGTGCCAGCAGTCGGGAGCAAAACTCAGCTGGCTACACCTTC. Translation gives CASSREQNSAGYTF. The chain joins TRBV7-2 to TRBJ1-2; D uncertain. Deletions cut 6 bases from V and 7 bases from J, with 18 bases between. This CDR3 has 14 residues. Germline V lookup: CDR1 SGHTA, CDR2 FQGNSA.

V gene TRBV6-6 combines with J gene TRBJ1-5; no firm D call. Germline V gives CDR1 MNHNY, CDR2 SVGAGI (reference sequence). Trimming left V 7 bases short and J 5 bases short, with 9 bases between. The CDR3 contains 12 residues. Here the CDR3 reads CASTHSDQPQHF. The CDR3 DNA sequence: TGTGCCAGCACCCACTCGGATCAGCCCCAGCATTTT.

This clone was picked up a small number of times. The chain combines TRBV29-1 with TRBJ2-1; TRBD2 matches at 7 bases. V was clipped by 4 bases and J by 12 bases; unmatched bases: 18. The CDR3 spans 15 residues. CDR1 and CDR2 from the germline V gene are SQVTM and ANQGSEA. CDR3 nucleotides: TGCAGCGTTGTATTGACCGGGACGGGGAGGGACGGGCAGTTCTTC. Translation: CSVVLTGTGRDGQFF.

In this sample, this clone turned up a few times. The chain combines TRBV7-9 with TRBJ2-7; a weak D match, TRBD2 (5 bases). Trimming pared 2 bases from V and 7 bases from J, leaving 12 bases between. Germline V lookup: CDR1 SEHNR, CDR2 FQNEAQ (reference sequence). This CDR3 contains 13 residues. The CDR3 nucleotides are TGTGCCAGCAGCTTAAATTCGGGAACAGAGCAGTACTTC. Amino acids: CASSLNSGTEQYF.

This clone has a handful of counts. V gene TRBV9 combines with J gene TRBJ2-3; TRBD2 agrees at 10 bases. This CDR3 region has 12 residues. The V segment lost 4 bases and the J segment 12 bases; nucleotides outside the gene matches: 5. Germline V lookup: CDR1 SGDLS, CDR2 YYNGEE. Here the CDR3 reads CASSFSGGPQYF. The DNA for the CDR3 is TGTGCCAGCAGCTTTAGCGGGGGGCCACAGTATTTT.

In this sample, this clone turned up a few times. The V gene is TRBV5-1, the J gene TRBJ2-7; D not certain. The ends were cut back, 2 bases at V and 3 bases at J, with 9 bases in the middle. The CDR3 runs to 13 residues. The V gene's germline CDR1 is SGHRS and CDR2 YFSETQ. CDR3 in amino acids: CASSLLADYEQYF. Written as DNA, the CDR3 is TGCGCCAGCAGCTTATTGGCTGACTACGAGCAGTACTTC.

The chain recombines TRBV5-1 with TRBJ2-3, with D maybe TRBD2 (5 bases). V lost 4 bases, J lost 6 bases, and 15 bases lay in between. The CDR3 sequence is 14 residues long. Germline lookup yields CDR1 SGHRS and CDR2 YFSETQ. The CDR3 reads CASSDPTGSDTQYF. CDR3 DNA: TGCGCCAGCAGCGACCCGACGGGGTCCGATACGCAGTATTTT.

This sequence joins TRBV2 and TRBJ1-2, with 7 bases matching TRBD1. The germline CDR1 and CDR2 sequences are SNHLY and FYNNEI. The CDR3 totals 13 residues. The V and J ends lost 3 bases and 13 bases, in that order; junction bases with no gene match: 11. Written as DNA, the CDR3 is TGTGCCAGCAGTGAGGAGGGGACAGCCCGCCGCACCTTC. Amino acids: CASSEEGTARRTF. The full variable domain, in which reference TRBV2 and TRBJ1-2 provide the parts outside the CDR3, is EPEVTQTPSHQVTQMGQEVILRCVPISNHLYFYWYRQILGQKVEFLVSFYNNEISEKSEIFDDQFSVERPDGSNFTLKIRSTKLEDSAMYFCASSEEGTARRTFGSGTRLTVV.

The V gene is TRBV28, the J gene TRBJ2-5; weak D call: TRBD1 (6 bases). The V end was cut by 8 bases, the J end by 4 bases, with 17 bases between. CDR1 is MDHEN and CDR2 is SYDVKM in the germline V gene. This CDR3 is built from 14 residues. The CDR3 reads CASGQTGYGETQYF. CDR3 DNA sequence: TGTGCCAGCGGCCAAACAGGGTACGGAGAGACCCAGTACTTC.

The CDR3 coding sequence is TGTGCCAGCAGCTCCCGGACTAGCGGTACCTACAATGAGCAGTTCTTC. Protein product: CASSSRTSGTYNEQFF. This chain connects TRBV7-2 to TRBJ2-1; 10 bases line up with TRBD2. V shed 4 bases and J 2 bases; nucleotides not matched to a gene: 5. The CDR3 covers 16 residues. In germline, CDR1 is SGHTA, CDR2 FQGNSA. Full variable domain (missing parts from reference TRBV7-2 and TRBJ2-1): GAGVSQSPSNKVTEKGKDVELRCDPISGHTALYWYRQSLGQGLEFLIYFQGNSAPDKSGLPSDRFSAERTGGSVSTLTIQRTQQEDSAVYLCASSSRTSGTYNEQFFGPGTRLTVL.

Regarding this clone: Only one base separates this from a far larger clonotype, so it likely reflects a read error. This chain uses TRBV2 with TRBJ2-5; tentatively, D is TRBD1 (6 bases). V was cut by 8 bases and J by 1 base, with 11 bases left in between. CDR3 length equals 13 residues. Germline V gene data show CDR1 as SNHLY and CDR2 as FYNNEI. This CDR3 is CASHGQPQETQYF. The CDR3 DNA follows: TGTGCCAGCCATGGACAGCCCCAAGAGACCCAGTACTTC.

The table lists this clone with a few counts. The chain employs TRBV11-2 and TRBJ1-2; D gene unclear. The CDR3 runs to 15 residues. The V end lost 1 base, the J end lost 4 bases, and 13 bases lay between the germline ends. Germline loops: CDR1 SGHAT, CDR2 FQNNGV. CDR3 coding DNA: TGTGCCAGCAGCTTAGTAAGGCCCTACAGCTATGGCTACACCTTC. This codes for CASSLVRPYSYGYTF.

This clone was recorded a few times. The chain uses TRBV15 and TRBJ2-2; 7 nucleotides line up with TRBD1. The CDR3 loop spans 17 amino acids. CDR1 and CDR2 (germline): LNHNV, YYDKDF (reference sequence). Germline trimming cut 0 bases from V and 5 bases from J; bases unmatched to any gene: 9. CDR3 DNA sequence: TGTGCCACCAGCAGAGATTTATTACAGGGGATAACCGGGGAGCTGTTTTTT. This encodes CATSRDLLQGITGELFF.

This clone turned up a few times. This chain links TRBV6-6 with TRBJ2-7; possible D gene TRBD1, 5 bases. Germline assignment: CDR1 MNHNY and CDR2 SVGAGI (reference sequence). With 7 bases removed from V and 2 bases from J, the gap between germline ends came to 12 bases. The CDR3 is made up of 13 amino acids. This CDR3 is CASTPDSPYEQYF. DNA for the CDR3: TGTGCCAGCACTCCCGACAGCCCCTACGAGCAGTACTTC.

This chain links TRBV18 with TRBJ1-1, with TRBD1 matching 8 bases. The CDR3 totals 13 residues. Germline trimming cut 3 bases from V and 10 bases from J; bases unmatched to any gene: 7. The germline CDR1 and CDR2 sequences are KGHSH and LQKENI. The CDR3 sequence is CASSPTDREGAFF. In DNA, the CDR3 is TGTGCCAGCTCACCCACGGACAGGGAAGGAGCTTTCTTT.

This clone was seen a handful of times. The chain has TRBV7-2 and TRBJ2-3, with D possibly matching TRBD2 (5 bases). The CDR3 sequence is 14 residues long. The ends were cut back, 2 bases at V and 2 bases at J, with 8 bases in the middle. CDR1 SGHTA and CDR2 FQGNSA come from the germline V gene. In nucleotides, the CDR3 is TGTGCCAGCAGCTTATCCGACTACACAGATACGCAGTATTTT. This encodes CASSLSDYTDTQYF.

The gene calls are TRBV23-1 and TRBJ1-1, with 11 bases that match TRBD1. TRBV23-1 is an open reading frame whose function is uncertain. This CDR3 has 16 amino acids. The trim removed 0 bases at V and 11 bases at J, leaving 11 bases unmatched. DNA for the CDR3: TGCGCCAGCAGTCAATCGCCCTCTGGACAGGGGGCGGGGGCTTTCTTT. This encodes CASSQSPSGQGAGAFF.

The CDR3 loop is CASTAGGDSSYEQYF. For the CDR3, the DNA is TGTGCCAGCACCGCCGGGGGGGATTCGTCCTACGAGCAGTACTTC. The gene calls are TRBV28 and TRBJ2-7, with 8 bases aligning to TRBD2. V lost 7 bases to trimming and J lost 1 base; unmatched junction nucleotides: 9. This CDR3 has 15 amino acids. Germline CDR1 MDHEN, CDR2 SYDVKM. Variable domain in full (rest from reference TRBV28 and TRBJ2-7): DVKVTQSSRYLVKRTGEKVFLECVQDMDHENMFWYRQDPGLGLRLIYFSYDVKMKEKGDIPEGYSVSREKKERFSLILESASTNQTSMYLCASTAGGDSSYEQYFGPGTRLTVT.

This clone was observed a handful of times. The gene calls are TRBV28 and TRBJ1-5; D gene unclear. Per the germline V gene, CDR1 is MDHEN and CDR2 is SYDVKM. Trimming removed 5 bases from V and 6 bases from J, with 8 bases in between. This CDR3 has 12 amino acids. CDR3 nucleotide sequence: TGTGCCAGCAGTGAGGTACGTCAGCCCCAGCATTTT. Translation: CASSEVRQPQHF.

The chain has TRBV11-2 and TRBJ2-2; D is unresolved. Germline CDR1 and CDR2: SGHAT and FQNNGV. The CDR3 has 15 amino acids. V dropped 2 bases and J dropped 1 base, with 8 bases sitting between them. The CDR3 region has the DNA TGTGCCAGCAGCTTATTTACCGGGAACACCGGGGAGCTGTTTTTT. It yields the protein CASSLFTGNTGELFF.

Details on this clone: This sample also contains other DNA sequences that code for the same CDR3. The chain couples TRBV7-2 to TRBJ2-3, with D possibly being TRBD2 (5 bases). CDR1 and CDR2 (germline): SGHTA, FQGNSA. CDR3 length: 13 amino acids. V was cut by 4 bases and J by 6 bases, with 11 bases left in between. CDR3 nucleotides: TGTGCCAGCAGCTCTCGGACGGGGGATACGCAGTATTTT. This sequence encodes CASSSRTGDTQYF.